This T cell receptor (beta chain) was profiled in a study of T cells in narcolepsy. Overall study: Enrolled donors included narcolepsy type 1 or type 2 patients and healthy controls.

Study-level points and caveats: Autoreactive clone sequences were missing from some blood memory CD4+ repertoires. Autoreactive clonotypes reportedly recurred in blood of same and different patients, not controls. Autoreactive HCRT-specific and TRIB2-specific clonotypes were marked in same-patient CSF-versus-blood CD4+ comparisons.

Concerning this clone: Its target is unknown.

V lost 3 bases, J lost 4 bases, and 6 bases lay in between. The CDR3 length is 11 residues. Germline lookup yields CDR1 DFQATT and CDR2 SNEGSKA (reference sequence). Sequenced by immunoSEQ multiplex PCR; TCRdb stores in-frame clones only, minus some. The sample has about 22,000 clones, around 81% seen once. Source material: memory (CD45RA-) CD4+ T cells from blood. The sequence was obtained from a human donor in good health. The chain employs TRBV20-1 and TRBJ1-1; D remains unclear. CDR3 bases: TGCAGTGCTAGCCCCTGCACTGAAGCTTTCTTT. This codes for CSASPCTEAFF.